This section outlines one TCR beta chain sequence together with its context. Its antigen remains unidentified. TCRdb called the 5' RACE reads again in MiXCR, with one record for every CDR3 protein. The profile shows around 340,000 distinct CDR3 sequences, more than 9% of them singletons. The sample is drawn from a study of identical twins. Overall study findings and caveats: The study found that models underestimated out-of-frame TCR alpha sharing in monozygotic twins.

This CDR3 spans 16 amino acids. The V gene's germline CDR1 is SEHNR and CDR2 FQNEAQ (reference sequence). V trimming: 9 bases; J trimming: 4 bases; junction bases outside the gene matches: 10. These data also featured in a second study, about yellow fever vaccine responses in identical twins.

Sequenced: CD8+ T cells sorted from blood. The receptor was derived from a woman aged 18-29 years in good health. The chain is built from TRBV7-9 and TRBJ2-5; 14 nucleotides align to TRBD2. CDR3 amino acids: CASIPPGLAGAETQYF. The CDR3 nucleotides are TGTGCCAGTATTCCCCCGGGACTAGCGGGGGCAGAGACCCAGTACTTC. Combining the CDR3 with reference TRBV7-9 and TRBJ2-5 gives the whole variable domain DTGVSQNPRHKITKRGQNVTFRCDPISEHNRLYWYRQTLGQGPEFLTYFQNEAQLEKSRLLSDRFSAERPKGSFSTLEIQRTEQGDSAMYLCASIPPGLAGAETQYFGPGTRLLVL.